These 12 T cell receptor beta chains were all obtained from the same sample, sequenced in a study of blood T cells in healthy people across ages. Combining a sample-barcoded 5' primer with a J-beta primer mix, a second PCR ran for roughly 6 to 12 cycles. One entry per CDR3 protein, called by TCRdb with MiXCR from the 5' RACE reads. The table records more than 1,000,000 distinct CDR3 sequences, around 25% of them present only once. These same data were also listed under a study on T cells of mothers and their children.

Sequencing was carried out using blood. Every receptor here comes from a girl aged 2-10 years in good health.

This clonotype was seen only once. J is TRBJ2-4 and V is TRBV3-1; 11 bases map to TRBD1. Germline CDR1 reads LGHDT; CDR2 reads YNNKEL (reference sequence). The length of the CDR3 is 15 residues. Trimming removed 1 base from V and 8 bases from J; junction bases left unmatched: 4. The chain's CDR3 is CASSQGSGQGDIQYF. CDR3 bases: TGTGCCAGCAGCCAAGGGTCGGGACAGGGGGACATTCAGTACTTC.

This rearrangement joins TRBV19 to TRBJ2-1; no clear D gene. This CDR3 spans 14 amino acids. The ends were cut back, 4 bases at V and 7 bases at J, with 14 bases in the middle. Germline loops: CDR1 LNHDA, CDR2 SQIVND (reference sequence). The DNA of the CDR3 is TGTGCCAGTAGTACCCTAGAGACCCGGAATGAGCAGTTCTTC. It specifies CASSTLETRNEQFF.

There are a few counts of this clonotype. J is TRBJ2-5 and V is TRBV13, with TRBD1 matching 7 bases. The J call may be in error: the DNA end matches TRBJ2-7 better. In germline, CDR1 is PRHDT, CDR2 FYEKMQ (reference sequence). The CDR3 has 15 amino acids. The CDR3, as DNA: TGTGCCAGCAGCTTAGGGATGACAGGGTCCTACGAGCAGTACTTC. This translates into CASSLGMTGSYEQYF.

This clonotype appeared a few times. The chain has TRBV27 and TRBJ2-5; either TRBD1 or TRBD2 may supply D (5 bases each). The DNA end lines up better with TRBJ2-7; the J call may be wrong. Germline CDR1 is MNHEY and CDR2 is SMNVEV (reference sequence). CDR3 length: 16 amino acids. The CDR3 reads CASSPIGRSKGSEQYF. CDR3 coding DNA: TGTGCCAGCAGTCCCATCGGACGTTCGAAGGGGAGCGAGCAGTACTTC.

Turning to this clonotype: An end of the junction differs from the germline gene, which may be a read error. This chain joins TRBV27 and TRBJ2-5; TRBD1 is a possible D gene (5 bases). CDR3 length: 14 amino acids. Germline V gene lookup returns CDR1 MNHEY and CDR2 SMNVEV (reference sequence). The CDR3 DNA sequence: TGTACCAGCAGTCCTGCGTGGGGCCGGGAGACCCAGTACTTC. Residues: CTSSPAWGRETQYF.

This clonotype came up a few times. V gene TRBV6-2 or TRBV6-3 combines with J gene TRBJ2-6; 7 nucleotides align to TRBD1. Germline values: CDR1 MNHEY, CDR2 SVGEGT. The CDR3 is 13 amino acids. V trimming: 4 bases; J trimming: 13 bases; junction bases outside the gene matches: 7. The CDR3 nucleotides are TGTGCCAGCAGTTCCGGGACAGCCTCGGTCCTGACTTTC. This codes for CASSSGTASVLTF.

The CDR3 DNA reads TGTGCCACCAGCAGAGACGGGACTGGAACCGATACGCAGTATTTT. Its translation: CATSRDGTGTDTQYF. The J gene is TRBJ2-3, the V gene TRBV15; a possible D gene is TRBD2 (6 bases). Germline CDR1 is LNHNV and CDR2 is YYDKDF (reference sequence). V was trimmed by 0 bases and J by 6 bases, leaving 13 bases between them. The CDR3 totals 15 residues.

This clonotype showed up just a few times. The genes are TRBV29-1 and TRBJ2-4, with D tentatively TRBD1 or TRBD2 (5 bases each). Per the germline V gene, CDR1 is SQVTM and CDR2 is ANQGSEA. Between the trimmed V and J ends, which lost 4 bases and 0 bases, there was a span of 10 bases. This CDR3 spans 14 amino acids. The CDR3 region is CSVVEGLAKNIQYF. As DNA, the CDR3 is TGCAGCGTTGTAGAGGGGCTAGCCAAAAACATTCAGTACTTC.

This clonotype has only a few counts. The rearrangement links TRBV12-3 or TRBV12-4 to TRBJ2-5; TRBD1 matches at 7 bases. Germline trimming cut 7 bases from V and 2 bases from J; bases unmatched to any gene: 4. This CDR3 spans 13 amino acids. CDR3 in DNA: TGTGCCAGCAACCGGGACAGTCAAGAGACCCAGTACTTC. It codes for CASNRDSQETQYF.

V usage is TRBV12-3 or TRBV12-4 and J usage is TRBJ2-3; no clear D gene. The V gene lost 7 bases and the J gene lost 0 bases, with 8 bases spanning the gap. The CDR3 has 13 residues. CDR3 sequence reads: CASKVSSTDTQYF. CDR3 sequence (DNA): TGTGCCAGCAAGGTATCTAGCACAGATACGCAGTATTTT.

The gene calls are TRBV5-1 and TRBJ2-5; a weak D match, TRBD2 (5 bases). With the DNA end fitting TRBJ2-1 better, the J assignment may be wrong. Per the germline V gene, CDR1 is SGHRS and CDR2 is YFSETQ. This CDR3 spans 14 amino acids. In nucleotides, the CDR3 is TGCGCCAGCAAATCTGGGATAGCGAGTAATGAGCAGTTCTTC. This encodes CASKSGIASNEQFF.

CDR3 sequence (DNA): TGCAGTGGGGTCCAGGGGGCGCGGACTGAAGCTTTCTTT. Translating it yields CSGVQGARTEAFF. The chain carries TRBV20-1 and TRBJ1-1; 8 nucleotides agree with TRBD1. After removal of 7 bases from V and 5 bases from J, the junction contained 9 bases not matched to a gene. The CDR3 is 13 residues long. In germline, CDR1 is DFQATT, CDR2 SNEGSKA (reference sequence).